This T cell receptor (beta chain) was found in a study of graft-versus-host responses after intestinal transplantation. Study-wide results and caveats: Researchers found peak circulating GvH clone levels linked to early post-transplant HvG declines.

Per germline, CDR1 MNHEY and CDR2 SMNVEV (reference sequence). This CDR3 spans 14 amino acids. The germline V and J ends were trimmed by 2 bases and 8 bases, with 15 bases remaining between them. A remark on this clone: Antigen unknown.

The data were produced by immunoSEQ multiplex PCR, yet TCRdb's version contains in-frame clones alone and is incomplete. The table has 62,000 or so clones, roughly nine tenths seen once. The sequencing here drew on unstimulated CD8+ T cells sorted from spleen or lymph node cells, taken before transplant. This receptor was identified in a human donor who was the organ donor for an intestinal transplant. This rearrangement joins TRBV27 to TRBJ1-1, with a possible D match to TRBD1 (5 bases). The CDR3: CASSLSGGFTEAFF. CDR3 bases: TGTGCCAGCAGTTTAAGCGGGGGATTCACGGAAGCTTTCTTT.